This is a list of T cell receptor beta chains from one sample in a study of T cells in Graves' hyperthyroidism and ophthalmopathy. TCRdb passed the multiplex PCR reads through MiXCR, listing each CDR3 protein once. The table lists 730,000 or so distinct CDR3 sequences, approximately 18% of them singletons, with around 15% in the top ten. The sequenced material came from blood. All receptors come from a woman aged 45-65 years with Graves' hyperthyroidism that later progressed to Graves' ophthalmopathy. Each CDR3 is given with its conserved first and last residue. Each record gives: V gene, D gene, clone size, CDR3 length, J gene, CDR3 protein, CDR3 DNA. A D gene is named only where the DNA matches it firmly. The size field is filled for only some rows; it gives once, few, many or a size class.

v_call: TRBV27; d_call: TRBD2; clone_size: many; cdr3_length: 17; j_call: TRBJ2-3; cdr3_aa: CASSFRTSGGYTDTQYF; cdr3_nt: TGTGCCAGCAGTTTCAGGACTAGCGGGGGGTACACAGATACGCAGTATTTT
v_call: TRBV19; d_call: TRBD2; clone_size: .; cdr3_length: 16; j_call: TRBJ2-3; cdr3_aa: CASSPVGGVPTDTQYF; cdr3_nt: TGTGCCAGTAGTCCCGTCGGGGGGGTCCCCACAGATACGCAGTATTTT
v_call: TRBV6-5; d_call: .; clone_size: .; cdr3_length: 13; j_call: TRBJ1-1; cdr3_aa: CASRENGYTEAFF; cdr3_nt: TGTGCCAGCAGGGAAAACGGGTACACTGAAGCTTTCTTT
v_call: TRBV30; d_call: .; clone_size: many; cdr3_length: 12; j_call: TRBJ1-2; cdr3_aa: CAWIAGRNGYTF; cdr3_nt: TGTGCCTGGATAGCTGGACGCAATGGCTACACCTTC
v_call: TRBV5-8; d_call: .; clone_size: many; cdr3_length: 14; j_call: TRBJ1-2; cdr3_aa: CASSLGVRRYGYTF; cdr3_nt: TGTGCCAGCAGCTTGGGTGTACGACGCTATGGCTACACCTTC
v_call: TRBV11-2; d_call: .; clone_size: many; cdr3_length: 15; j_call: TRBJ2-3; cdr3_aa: CASSRPGGGTDTQYF; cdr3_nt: TGTGCCAGCAGCCGCCCCGGGGGAGGCACAGATACGCAGTATTTT
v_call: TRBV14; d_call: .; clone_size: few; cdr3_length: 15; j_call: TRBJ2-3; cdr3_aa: CASSQVTPGTDTQYF; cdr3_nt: TGTGCCAGCAGCCAAGTTACTCCCGGCACAGATACGCAGTATTTT
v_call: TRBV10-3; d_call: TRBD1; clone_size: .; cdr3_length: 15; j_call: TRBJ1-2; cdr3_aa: CAISQDGQARWGYTF; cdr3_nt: TGTGCCATCAGTCAGGACGGACAGGCGAGGTGGGGCTACACCTTC
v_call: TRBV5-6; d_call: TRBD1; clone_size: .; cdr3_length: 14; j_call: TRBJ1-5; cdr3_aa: CASSLRQGFQPQHF; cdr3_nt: TGTGCCAGCAGCCTTCGACAGGGCTTTCAGCCCCAGCATTTT
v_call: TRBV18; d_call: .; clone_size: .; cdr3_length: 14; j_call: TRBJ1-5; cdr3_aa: CASDTGRDNQPQHF; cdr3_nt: TGTGCCAGCGACACCGGGAGGGACAATCAGCCCCAGCATTTT
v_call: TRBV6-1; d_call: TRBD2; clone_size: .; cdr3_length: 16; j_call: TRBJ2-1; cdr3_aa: CASRQTSGSSYNEQFF; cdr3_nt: TGTGCCAGCAGGCAGACTAGCGGGAGCTCCTACAATGAGCAGTTCTTC
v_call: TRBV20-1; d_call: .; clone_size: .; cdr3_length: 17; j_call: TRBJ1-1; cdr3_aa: CSARDDRGRSRNTEAFF; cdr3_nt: TGCAGTGCTAGAGATGACCGGGGTCGGAGCAGGAACACTGAAGCTTTCTTT
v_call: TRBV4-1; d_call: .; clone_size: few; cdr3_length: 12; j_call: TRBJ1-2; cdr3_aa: CASSQVKAGYTF; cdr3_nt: TGCGCCAGCAGCCAGGTAAAAGCTGGCTACACCTTC
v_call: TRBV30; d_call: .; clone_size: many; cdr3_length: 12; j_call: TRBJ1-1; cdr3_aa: CAWRVTNTEAFF; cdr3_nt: TGTGCCTGGAGGGTGACAAACACTGAAGCTTTCTTT
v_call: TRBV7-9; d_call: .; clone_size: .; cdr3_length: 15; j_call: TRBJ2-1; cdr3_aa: CASRPPREARGEQFF; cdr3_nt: TGTGCCAGCAGACCTCCCCGCGAAGCGAGGGGCGAGCAGTTCTTC
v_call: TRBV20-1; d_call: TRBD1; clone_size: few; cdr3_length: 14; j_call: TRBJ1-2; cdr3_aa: CSLSTRQGNYGYTF; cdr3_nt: TGCAGCCTCTCCACCCGACAGGGCAACTATGGCTACACCTTC
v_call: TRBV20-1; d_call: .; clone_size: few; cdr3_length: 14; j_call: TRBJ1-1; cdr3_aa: CSARVGGGATEAFF; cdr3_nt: TGCAGTGCTAGAGTCGGGGGGGGGGCGACTGAAGCTTTCTTT
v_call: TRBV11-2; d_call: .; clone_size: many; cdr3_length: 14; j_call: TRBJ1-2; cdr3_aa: CASSRLYDPHGYTF; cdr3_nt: TGTGCCAGCAGCCGACTTTACGACCCCCATGGCTACACCTTC
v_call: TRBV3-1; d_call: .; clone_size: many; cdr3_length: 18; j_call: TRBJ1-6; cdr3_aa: CASSQEKRGQGPNSPLHF; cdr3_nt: TGTGCCAGCAGCCAAGAGAAGCGGGGGCAAGGGCCCAATTCACCCCTCCACTTT
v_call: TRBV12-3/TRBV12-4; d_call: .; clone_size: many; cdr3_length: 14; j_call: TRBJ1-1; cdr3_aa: CASSFRARNTEAFF; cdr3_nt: TGTGCCAGCAGTTTTAGGGCAAGGAACACTGAAGCTTTCTTT
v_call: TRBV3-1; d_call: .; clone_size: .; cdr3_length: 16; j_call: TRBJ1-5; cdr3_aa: CASSQDPSGVGQPQHF; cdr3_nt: TGTGCCAGCAGCCAAGATCCTAGCGGGGTGGGACAGCCCCAGCATTTT
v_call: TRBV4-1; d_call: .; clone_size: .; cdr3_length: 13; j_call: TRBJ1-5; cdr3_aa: CASALPGEQPQHF; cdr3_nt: TGCGCCAGCGCTCTTCCTGGGGAGCAGCCCCAGCATTTT
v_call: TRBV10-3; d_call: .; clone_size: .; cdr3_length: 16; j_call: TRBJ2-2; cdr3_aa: CAISESTASGTGELFF; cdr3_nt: TGTGCCATCAGTGAGTCCACAGCGTCTGGCACCGGGGAGCTGTTTTTT
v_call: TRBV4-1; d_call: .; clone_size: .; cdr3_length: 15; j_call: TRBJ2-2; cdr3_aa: CASSQEYANTGELFF; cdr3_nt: TGCGCCAGCAGCCAAGAATATGCGAACACCGGGGAGCTGTTTTTT
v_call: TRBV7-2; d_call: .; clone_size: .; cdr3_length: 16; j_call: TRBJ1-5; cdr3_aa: CASSLKGRLMNQPQHF; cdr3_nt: TGTGCCAGCAGCTTAAAAGGTCGCCTAATGAATCAGCCCCAGCATTTT
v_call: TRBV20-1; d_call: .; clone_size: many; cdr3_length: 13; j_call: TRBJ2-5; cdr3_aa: CSARRGLQETQYF; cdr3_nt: TGCAGTGCTAGAAGGGGACTGCAAGAGACCCAGTACTTC
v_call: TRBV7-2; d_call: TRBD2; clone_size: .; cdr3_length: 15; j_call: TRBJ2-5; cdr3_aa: CASSRERGEWETQYF; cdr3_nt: TGTGCCAGCAGCCGCGAGCGGGGGGAATGGGAGACCCAGTACTTC
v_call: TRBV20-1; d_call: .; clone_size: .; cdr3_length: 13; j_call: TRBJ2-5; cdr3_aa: CSARDPGVETQYF; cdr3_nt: TGCAGTGCTAGAGATCCCGGGGTTGAGACCCAGTACTTC